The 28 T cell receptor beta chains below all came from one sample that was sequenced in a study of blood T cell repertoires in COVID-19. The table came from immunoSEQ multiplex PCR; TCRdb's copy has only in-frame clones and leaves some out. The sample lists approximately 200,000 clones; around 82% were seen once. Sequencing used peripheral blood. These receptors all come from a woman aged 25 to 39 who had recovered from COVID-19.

The CDR3 nucleotides are TGTGCCAGCAGTGAAGAGATAGGGAGCTCCTACGAGCAGTACTTC. Its protein is CASSEEIGSSYEQYF. The V gene is TRBV2, the J gene TRBJ2-7; weak D call: TRBD2 (5 bases). Trimming removed 1 base at V and 0 bases at J, with 10 bases between. Germline values: CDR1 SNHLY, CDR2 FYNNEI. CDR3 length: 15 amino acids.

The CDR3 spells CASRMGQGKETQYF. The CDR3 DNA sequence: TGTGCCAGCAGGATGGGACAGGGCAAAGAGACCCAGTACTTC. J is TRBJ2-5 and V is TRBV6-5; 9 bases agree with TRBD1. Germline loops: CDR1 MNHEY, CDR2 SVGAGI. This CDR3 comprises 14 residues. Trimming at V came to 6 bases and at J to 3 bases, leaving 5 bases not matched to a gene.

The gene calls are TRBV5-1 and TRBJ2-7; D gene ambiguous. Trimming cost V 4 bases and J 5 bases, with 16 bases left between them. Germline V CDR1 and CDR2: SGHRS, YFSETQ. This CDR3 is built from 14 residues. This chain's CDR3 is CASSPPAGQDEQYF. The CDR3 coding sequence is TGCGCCAGCAGCCCACCTGCAGGCCAGGACGAGCAGTACTTC.

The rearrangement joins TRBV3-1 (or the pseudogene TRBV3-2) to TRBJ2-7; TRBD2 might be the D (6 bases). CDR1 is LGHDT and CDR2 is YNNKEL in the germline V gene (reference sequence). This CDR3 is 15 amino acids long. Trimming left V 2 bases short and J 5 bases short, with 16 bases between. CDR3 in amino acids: CASSQWHSGTHEQYF. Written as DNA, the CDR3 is TGTGCCAGCAGCCAATGGCATAGCGGTACTCACGAGCAGTACTTC.

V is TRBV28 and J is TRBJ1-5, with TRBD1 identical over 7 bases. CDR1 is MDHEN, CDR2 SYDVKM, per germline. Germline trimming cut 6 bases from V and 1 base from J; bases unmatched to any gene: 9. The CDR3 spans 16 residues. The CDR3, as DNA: TGTGCCAGCAGCACCGCCAGGGGGAAGAGCAATCAGCCCCAGCATTTT. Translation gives CASSTARGKSNQPQHF.

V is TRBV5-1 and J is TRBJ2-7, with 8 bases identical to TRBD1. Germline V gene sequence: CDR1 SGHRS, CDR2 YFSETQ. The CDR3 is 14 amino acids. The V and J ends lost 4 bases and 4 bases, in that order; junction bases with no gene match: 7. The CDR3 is CASSLQGVEYEQYF. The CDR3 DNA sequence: TGCGCCAGCAGCCTACAGGGGGTGGAGTACGAGCAGTACTTC.

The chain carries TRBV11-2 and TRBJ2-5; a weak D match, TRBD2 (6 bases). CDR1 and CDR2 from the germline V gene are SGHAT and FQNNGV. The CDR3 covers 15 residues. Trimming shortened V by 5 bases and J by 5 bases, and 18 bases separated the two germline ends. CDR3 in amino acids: CASSDGGGSRETQYF. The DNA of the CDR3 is TGTGCCAGCAGCGACGGGGGTGGTTCTCGGGAGACCCAGTACTTC.

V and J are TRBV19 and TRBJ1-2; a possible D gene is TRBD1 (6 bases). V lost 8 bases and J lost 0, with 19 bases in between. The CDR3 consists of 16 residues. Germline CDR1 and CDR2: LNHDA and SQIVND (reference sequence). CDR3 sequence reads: CASSTQGNRANYGYTF. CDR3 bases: TGTGCCAGTTCCACACAGGGAAATCGCGCTAACTATGGCTACACCTTC.

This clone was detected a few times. The CDR3 DNA reads as TGCGCCAGCAGTGCAGACTTTCTCTCCTACAATGAGCAGTTCTTC. This encodes CASSADFLSYNEQFF. The chain has TRBV10-1 and TRBJ2-1; D remains ambiguous. This CDR3 spans 15 amino acids. The germline V and J ends were trimmed by 4 bases and 0 bases, with 10 bases remaining between them. The germline V gene has CDR1 WNHNN and CDR2 SYGVQD (reference sequence).

As DNA, the CDR3 is TGTGCCAGCAGTTACGGGGCAAATCAGCCCCAGCATTTT. Amino acids: CASSYGANQPQHF. V is TRBV6-5 and J is TRBJ1-5; possibly TRBD1 for D (5 bases). CDR1 and CDR2 (germline): MNHEY, SVGAGI. Trimming shortened V by 2 bases and J by 4 bases, and 6 bases separated the two germline ends. The CDR3 contains 13 residues.

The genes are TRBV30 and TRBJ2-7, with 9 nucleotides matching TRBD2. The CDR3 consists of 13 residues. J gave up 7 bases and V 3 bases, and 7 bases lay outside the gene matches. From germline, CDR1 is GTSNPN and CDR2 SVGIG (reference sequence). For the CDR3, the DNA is TGTGCCTGGAGAGGTAGCGGGAGTTGGGAGCAGTACTTC. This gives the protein CAWRGSGSWEQYF.

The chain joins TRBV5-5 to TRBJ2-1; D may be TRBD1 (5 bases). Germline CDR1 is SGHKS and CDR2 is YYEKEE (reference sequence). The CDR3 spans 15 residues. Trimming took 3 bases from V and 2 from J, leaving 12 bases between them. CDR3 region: CASSWGLSTYNEQFF. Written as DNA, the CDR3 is TGTGCCAGCAGCTGGGGCCTTTCTACCTACAATGAGCAGTTCTTC.

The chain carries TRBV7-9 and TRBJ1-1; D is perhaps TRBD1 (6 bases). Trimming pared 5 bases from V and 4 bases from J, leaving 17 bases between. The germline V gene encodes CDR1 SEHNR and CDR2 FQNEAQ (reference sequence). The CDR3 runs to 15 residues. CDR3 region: CASSPLPGVRTEAFF. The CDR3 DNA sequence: TGTGCCAGCAGCCCACTCCCAGGGGTCCGCACTGAAGCTTTCTTT.

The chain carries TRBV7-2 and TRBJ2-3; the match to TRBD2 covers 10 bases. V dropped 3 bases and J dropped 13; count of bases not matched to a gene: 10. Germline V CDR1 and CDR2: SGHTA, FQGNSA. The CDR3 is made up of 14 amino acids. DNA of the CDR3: TGTGCCAGCAGCTTGACCCTAGCGGGAGATGCTAAGTATTTT. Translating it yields CASSLTLAGDAKYF.

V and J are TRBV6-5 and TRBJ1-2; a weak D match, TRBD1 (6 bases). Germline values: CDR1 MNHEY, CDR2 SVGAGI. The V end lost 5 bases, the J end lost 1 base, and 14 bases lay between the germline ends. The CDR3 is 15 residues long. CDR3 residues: CASSPNQGINYGYTF. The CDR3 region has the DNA TGTGCCAGCAGTCCTAATCAGGGGATTAACTATGGCTACACCTTC.

CDR3 sequence (DNA): TGTGCCAGCAGCTACGGAGGATCACCCCTCCACTTT. This translates into CASSYGGSPLHF. The chain carries TRBV7-9 and TRBJ1-6; D not resolved. The CDR3 sequence is 12 residues long. From germline, CDR1 is SEHNR and CDR2 FQNEAQ (reference sequence). The ends were cut back, 4 bases at V and 10 bases at J, with 8 bases in the middle.

CDR3 loop: CASSLSRWGGPGQETQYF. CDR3 DNA: TGTGCCAGCAGCTTAAGTCGCTGGGGAGGGCCGGGGCAAGAGACCCAGTACTTC. This chain joins TRBV7-9 and TRBJ2-5; the match to TRBD2 covers 7 bases. Germline loops: CDR1 SEHNR, CDR2 FQNEAQ (reference sequence). The CDR3 covers 18 residues. The junction had 14 bases not matched to a gene; V was cut back by 2 bases and J by 2 bases. Full variable domain (rest looked up from reference TRBV7-9 and TRBJ2-5): DTGVSQNPRHKITKRGQNVTFRCDPISEHNRLYWYRQTLGQGPEFLTYFQNEAQLEKSRLLSDRFSAERPKGSFSTLEIQRTEQGDSAMYLCASSLSRWGGPGQETQYFGPGTRLLVL.

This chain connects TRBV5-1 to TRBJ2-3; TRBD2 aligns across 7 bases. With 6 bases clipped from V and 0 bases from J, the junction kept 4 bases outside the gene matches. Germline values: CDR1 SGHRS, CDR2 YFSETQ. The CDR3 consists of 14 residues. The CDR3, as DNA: TGCGCCAGCACCCTAGCGGCTAGCACAGATACGCAGTATTTT. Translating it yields CASTLAASTDTQYF.

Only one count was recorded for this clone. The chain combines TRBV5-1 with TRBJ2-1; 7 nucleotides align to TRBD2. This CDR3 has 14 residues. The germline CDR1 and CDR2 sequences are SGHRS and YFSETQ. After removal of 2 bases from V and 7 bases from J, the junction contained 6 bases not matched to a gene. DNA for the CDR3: TGCGCCAGCAGCTTACAAACTAGCGTAAATGAGCAGTTCTTC. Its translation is CASSLQTSVNEQFF. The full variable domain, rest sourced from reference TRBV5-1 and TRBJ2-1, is KAGVTQTPRYLIKTRGQQVTLSCSPISGHRSVSWYQQTPGQGLQFLFEYFSETQRNKGNFPGRFSGRQFSNSRSEMNVSTLELGDSALYLCASSLQTSVNEQFFGPGTRLTVL.

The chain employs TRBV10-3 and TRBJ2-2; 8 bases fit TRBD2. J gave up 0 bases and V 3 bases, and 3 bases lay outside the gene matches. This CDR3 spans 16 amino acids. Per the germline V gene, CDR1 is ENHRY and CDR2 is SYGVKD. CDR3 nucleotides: TGTGCCATCAGTGACGGGACTAGGGCGAACACCGGGGAGCTGTTTTTT. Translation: CAISDGTRANTGELFF.

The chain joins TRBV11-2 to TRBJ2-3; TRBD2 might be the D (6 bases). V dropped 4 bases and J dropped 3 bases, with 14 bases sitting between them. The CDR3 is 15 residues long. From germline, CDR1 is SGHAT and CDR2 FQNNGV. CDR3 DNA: TGTGCCAGCAGCTATCACGGGAGACTGACAGATACGCAGTATTTT. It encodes CASSYHGRLTDTQYF.

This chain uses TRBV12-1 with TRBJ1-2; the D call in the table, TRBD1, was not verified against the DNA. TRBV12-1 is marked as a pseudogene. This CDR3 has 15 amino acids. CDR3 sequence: CASSLPGQGTRGYTF. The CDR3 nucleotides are TGTGCCAGCAGCCTGCCGGGACAGGGAACTCGAGGCTACACCTTC.

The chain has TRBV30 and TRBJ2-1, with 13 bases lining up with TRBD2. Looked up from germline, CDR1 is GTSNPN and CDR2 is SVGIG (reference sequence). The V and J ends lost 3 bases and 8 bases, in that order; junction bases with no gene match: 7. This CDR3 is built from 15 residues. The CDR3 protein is CAWSETSGRLYEQFF. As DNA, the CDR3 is TGTGCCTGGAGCGAGACTAGCGGGAGGCTGTATGAGCAGTTCTTC.

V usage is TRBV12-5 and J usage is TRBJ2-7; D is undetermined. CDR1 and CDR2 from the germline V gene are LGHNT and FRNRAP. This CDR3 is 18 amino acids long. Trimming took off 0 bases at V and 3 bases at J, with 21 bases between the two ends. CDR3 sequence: CASGLVREMEKKSYEQYF. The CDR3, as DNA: TGTGCTAGTGGTTTGGTACGAGAAATGGAGAAGAAAAGCTACGAGCAGTACTTC.

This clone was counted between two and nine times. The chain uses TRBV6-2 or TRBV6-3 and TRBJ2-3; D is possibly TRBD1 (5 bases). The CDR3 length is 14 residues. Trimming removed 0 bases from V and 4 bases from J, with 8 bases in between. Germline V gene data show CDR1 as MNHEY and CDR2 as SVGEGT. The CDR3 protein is CASSYSGAADTQYF. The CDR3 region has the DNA TGTGCCAGCAGTTACTCAGGGGCGGCAGATACGCAGTATTTT.

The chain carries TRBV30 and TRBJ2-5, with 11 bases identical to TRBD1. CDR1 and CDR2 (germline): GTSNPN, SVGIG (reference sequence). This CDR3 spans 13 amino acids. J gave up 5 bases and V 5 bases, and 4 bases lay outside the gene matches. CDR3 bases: TGTGCCTGGGGGACAGGGGGGAGGGAGACCCAGTACTTC. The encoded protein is CAWGTGGRETQYF.

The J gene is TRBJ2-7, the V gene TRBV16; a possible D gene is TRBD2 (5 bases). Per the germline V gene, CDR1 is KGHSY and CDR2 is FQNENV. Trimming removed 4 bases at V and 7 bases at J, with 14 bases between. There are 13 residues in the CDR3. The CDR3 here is CASSLSIAKEQYF. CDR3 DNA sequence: TGTGCCAGCAGCCTCAGCATAGCGAAGGAGCAGTACTTC.

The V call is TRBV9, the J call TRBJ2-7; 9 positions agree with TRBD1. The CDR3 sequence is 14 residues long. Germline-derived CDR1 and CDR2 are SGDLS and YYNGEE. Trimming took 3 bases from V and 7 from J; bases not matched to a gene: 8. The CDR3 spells CASSAGTGMEEQYF. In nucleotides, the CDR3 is TGTGCCAGCAGCGCCGGGACAGGGATGGAAGAGCAGTACTTC.